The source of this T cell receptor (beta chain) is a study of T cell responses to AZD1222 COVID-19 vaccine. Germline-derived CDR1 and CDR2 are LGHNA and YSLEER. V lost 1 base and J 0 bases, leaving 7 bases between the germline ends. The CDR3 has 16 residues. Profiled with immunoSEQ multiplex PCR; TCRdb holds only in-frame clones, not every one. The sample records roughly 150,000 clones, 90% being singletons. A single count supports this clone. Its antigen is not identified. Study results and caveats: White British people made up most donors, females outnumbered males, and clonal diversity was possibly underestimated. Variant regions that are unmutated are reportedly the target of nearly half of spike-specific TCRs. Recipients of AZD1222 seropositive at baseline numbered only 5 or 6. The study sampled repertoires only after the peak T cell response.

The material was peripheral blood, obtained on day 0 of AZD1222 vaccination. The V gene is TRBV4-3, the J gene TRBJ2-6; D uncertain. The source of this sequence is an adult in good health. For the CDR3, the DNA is TGCGCCAGCAGCCAAGGTCCGAGCTCTGGGGCCAACGTCCTGACTTTC. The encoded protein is CASSQGPSSGANVLTF.